This TCR beta chain was observed in a study of early T cells in non-severe SARS-CoV-2 infection. One entry per CDR3 protein, called by TCRdb with MiXCR from the 5' RACE reads. This table has some 28,000 distinct CDR3 sequences, 5.8% appearing once. The source of this sequence is an adult who was a healthcare worker with PCR-confirmed SARS-CoV-2 infection or an uninfected control (not recorded which). The sequencing sample was made of whole blood.

The CDR3 sequence: CASRGGVDTQYF. Here the CDR3 DNA reads TGTGCCAGTAGGGGAGGGGTGGATACGCAGTATTTT. V and J are TRBV19 and TRBJ2-3; 7 nucleotides agree with TRBD2. Per germline, CDR1 LNHDA and CDR2 SQIVND (reference sequence). Trimming cost V 6 bases and J 6 bases; bases outside gene matches: 3. This CDR3 spans 12 amino acids.